This TCR beta chain is drawn from a study of T cells after somatic rescue of genetic block. This table comes from immunoSEQ multiplex PCR, and its TCRdb copy is limited to in-frame clones, with some not included. The data show some 70,000 clones, approximately 91% seen once. The CDR3 extends over 16 amino acids. The sequence came from a man younger than 40. The chain combines TRBV21-1 with TRBJ2-7; TRBD1, as called in the table, went unchecked against the DNA. TRBV21-1 is a pseudogene locus. What was sequenced was peripheral blood mononuclear cells (PBMCs). The CDR3 reads CASSKRGRDRSYEQYF. The CDR3 DNA is TGTGCCAGCAGCAAGCGAGGTCGGGACAGGTCCTACGAGCAGTACTTC.